Listed here is a single TCR beta chain. This entry is derived from a study of T cell changes during pregnancy in multiple sclerosis. J lost 3 bases, V lost 6 bases, and 5 bases had no gene match. The length of the CDR3 is 15 residues. Germline V gene data show CDR1 as KGHSH and CDR2 as LQKENI. TCRdb keeps only in-frame clones here, not all; method: immunoSEQ multiplex PCR. The repertoire has around 69,000 clones, over 85% of them found once; the top ten carry over 1%. The V and J genes are TRBV18 and TRBJ2-1; TRBD2 aligns across 10 bases. The specimen was peripheral blood, collected in the third trimester of pregnancy. The TCR sequence derives from a female donor with multiple sclerosis, enrolled in a pregnancy study. This CDR3 reads CASSLTSGDYNEQFF. The CDR3 region has the DNA TGTGCCAGCTCGCTCACTAGCGGGGACTACAATGAGCAGTTCTTC. The full variable domain, in which reference TRBV18 and TRBJ2-1 provide the parts outside the CDR3, is NAGVMQNPRHLVRRRGQEARLRCSPMKGHSHVYWYRQLPEEGLKFMVYLQKENIIDESGMPKERFSAEFPKEGPSILRIQQVVRGDSAAYFCASSLTSGDYNEQFFGPGTRLTVL.